This T cell receptor (beta chain) was captured by sequencing in a study of PD-L1 blockade in urothelial cancer. As to time point: peripheral blood 6 weeks after treatment start. Produced via immunoSEQ multiplex PCR; TCRdb's table is partial and in-frame only. The sample lists more than 60,000 clones, 88% occurring once. Germline assignment: CDR1 SGHTA and CDR2 FQGTGA. This CDR3 spans 13 amino acids. V lost 11 bases, J lost 11 bases, and 14 bases stayed unmatched. This sequence was found in a man in his 60s with urothelial cancer. This specimen was PBMCs, taken around atezolizumab (anti-PD-L1) treatment. V usage is TRBV7-3 and J usage is TRBJ2-7, with 11 nucleotides matching TRBD2. The CDR3 loop reads CAAQNLAGGHKYF. As DNA, the CDR3 is TGTGCCGCACAGAACCTAGCGGGGGGCCATAAGTACTTC.